This TCR beta chain is drawn from a study of blood T cell repertoires in COVID-19. In germline, CDR1 is SQVTM, CDR2 ANQGSEA. Trimming took off 3 bases at V and 5 bases at J, with 13 bases between the two ends. CDR3 length: 13 amino acids. The data were produced by immunoSEQ multiplex PCR, yet TCRdb's version contains in-frame clones alone and is incomplete. The sample holds 490,000 or so clones, more than 85% seen once. J is TRBJ1-1 and V is TRBV29-1; possible D gene TRBD1, 5 bases. Sequenced sample: PBMCs or T cells enriched from blood (not recorded which). The clonotype originates from an older woman who had recovered from COVID-19. This CDR3 is CSVDQGKSTEAFF. CDR3 DNA sequence: TGCAGCGTTGATCAGGGTAAGAGTACTGAAGCTTTCTTT.